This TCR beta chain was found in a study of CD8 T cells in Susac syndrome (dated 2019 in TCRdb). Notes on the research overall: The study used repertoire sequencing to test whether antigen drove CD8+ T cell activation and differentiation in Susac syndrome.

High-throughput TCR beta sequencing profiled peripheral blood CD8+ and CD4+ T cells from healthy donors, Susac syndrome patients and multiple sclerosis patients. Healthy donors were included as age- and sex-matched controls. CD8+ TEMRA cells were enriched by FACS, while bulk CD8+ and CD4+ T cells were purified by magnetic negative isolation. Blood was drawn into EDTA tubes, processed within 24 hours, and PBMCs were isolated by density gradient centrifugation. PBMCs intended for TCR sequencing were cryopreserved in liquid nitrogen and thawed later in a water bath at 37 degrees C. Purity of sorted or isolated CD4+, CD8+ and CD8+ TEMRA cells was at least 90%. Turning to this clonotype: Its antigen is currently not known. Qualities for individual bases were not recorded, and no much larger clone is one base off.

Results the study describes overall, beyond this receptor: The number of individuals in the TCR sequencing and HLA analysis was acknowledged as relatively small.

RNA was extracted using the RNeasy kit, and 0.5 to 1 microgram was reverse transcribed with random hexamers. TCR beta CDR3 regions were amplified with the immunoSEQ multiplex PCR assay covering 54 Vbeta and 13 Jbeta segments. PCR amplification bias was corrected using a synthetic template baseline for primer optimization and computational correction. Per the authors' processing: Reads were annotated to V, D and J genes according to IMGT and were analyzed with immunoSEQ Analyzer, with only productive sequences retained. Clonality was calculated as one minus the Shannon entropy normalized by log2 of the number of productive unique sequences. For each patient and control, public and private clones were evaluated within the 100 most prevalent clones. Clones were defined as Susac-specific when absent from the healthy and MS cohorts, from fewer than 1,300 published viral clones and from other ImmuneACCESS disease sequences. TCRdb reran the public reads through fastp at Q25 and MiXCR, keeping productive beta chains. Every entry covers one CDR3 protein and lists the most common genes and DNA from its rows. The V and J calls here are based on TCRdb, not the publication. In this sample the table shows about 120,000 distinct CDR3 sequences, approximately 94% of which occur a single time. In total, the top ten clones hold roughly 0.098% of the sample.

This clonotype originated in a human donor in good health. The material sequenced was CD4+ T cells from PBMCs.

The CDR3 region reads CSARLAGESYEQYF. The DNA sequence reads TGCAGTGCTAGATTGGCGGGAGAGTCCTACGAGCAGTACTTC. Recombination linked TRBV20-1 to TRBJ2-7, with 7 bases in between that match TRBD2. The V end gives up 2 bases and the J end 1 base, leaving 5 bases in the junction not matched to a gene. Its CDR3 holds 14 amino acids, cysteine through phenylalanine. Only the CDR3 portion is preserved as DNA: 42 bases, with reading frame beginning at the first base. CDR1 and CDR2 are read off the germline V gene (reference sequence) as DFQATT and SNEGSKA.